The subject of this entry is one TCR beta chain. These data are taken from a study of blood T cell repertoires in COVID-19. Across the study: The cDNA or gDNA used as material had been derived from T cells, B-cell-depleted T cells, or PBMCs.

Individuals drawn from 20 to 25 US areas were about 18 to 90 years old. Between the trimmed V and J ends, which lost 7 bases and 10 bases, there was a span of 18 bases. CDR1 KGHDR and CDR2 SFDVKD come from the germline V gene. The length of the CDR3 is 13 residues. Original processing methods: Counts of nucleated cells, estimated from reference gene primer amplification, were obtained. Here immunoSEQ multiplex PCR was the method, and the copy in TCRdb shows in-frame clones only, minus some. V, J and clone size were drawn from that table, and D and trimming were deduced from the DNA. The sample lists some 340,000 clones; around 87% were seen once.

This TCR derives from a woman aged 30 to 39 who had recovered from COVID-19. The chain links TRBV24-1 to TRBJ1-1, with D maybe TRBD1 (6 bases). Input material: PBMCs or T cells enriched from blood (not recorded which). The CDR3 coding sequence is TGTGCCACCAGCCGCACAGGGCTTCTCGGAGCTTTCTTT. Amino acid sequence: CATSRTGLLGAFF.